The 15 T cell receptor beta chains listed next were all sequenced from one sample in a study of T cells in Graves' hyperthyroidism and ophthalmopathy. Amplification targeted TCR beta CDR3 regions from RNA transcripts. Primed by the HTBI set, a first-round RT-PCR was run on the TCR CDR3. TCRdb independently ran MiXCR on the multiplex PCR reads; one entry per CDR3 protein. The sample carries roughly 400,000 distinct CDR3 sequences, 11% to 15% recorded once. The specimen was blood. The receptors shown here come from a man between 50 and 59 years old with Graves' ophthalmopathy.

On this clonotype itself: Germline and junction disagree at one end, which may indicate a read error. The chain uses TRBV6-1 and TRBJ1-5; 9 bases agree with TRBD1. This CDR3 has 16 amino acids. Germline V gives CDR1 MNHNS, CDR2 SASEGT. CDR3 coding DNA: TGTGCCAGCAGAGAAGCCGGGACAGGGAACAATCAGCCCCAGCATTTT. Protein product: CASREAGTGNNQPQHF.

In this sample, this clonotype turned up many times. The rearrangement uses TRBV11-2 and TRBJ2-3; D perhaps matches TRBD2 (6 bases). Trimming took off 5 bases at V and 2 bases at J, with 8 bases between the two ends. There are 13 residues in the CDR3. Germline V gene data show CDR1 as SGHAT and CDR2 as FQNNGV. The CDR3 bases are TGTGCCAGCAGCGGAGGGACCACAGATACGCAGTATTTT. Translated, it gives CASSGGTTDTQYF.

This clonotype showed up many times. In DNA form, the CDR3 reads TGCGCCAGCAGCCCCCAGGGACAAGAGACCCAGTACTTC. The encoded protein is CASSPQGQETQYF. This sequence joins TRBV4-1 and TRBJ2-5; possible D gene TRBD1, 5 bases. V lost 4 bases and J lost 2, with 8 bases in between. CDR1 is MGHRA and CDR2 is YSYEKL in the germline V gene. The CDR3 runs 13 residues.

V and J are TRBV5-4 and TRBJ2-7; possibly TRBD2 for D (6 bases). The germline V gene has CDR1 SGHNT and CDR2 YYREEE (reference sequence). V dropped 6 bases and J dropped 0 bases, with 16 bases sitting between them. This CDR3 has 15 residues. The CDR3 sequence is CASTTGRGTSYEQYF. In DNA, the CDR3 is TGTGCCAGCACCACGGGACGGGGGACCTCCTACGAGCAGTACTTC.

This clonotype came up many times. This rearrangement joins TRBV28 to TRBJ1-3; 7 nucleotides line up with TRBD1. CDR3 size: 17 residues. The ends lost 5 bases at V and 4 bases at J; junction bases unmatched: 14. Germline CDR1 is MDHEN and CDR2 is SYDVKM. CDR3 region: CASSLPRQGNTGNTIYF. The CDR3 DNA follows: TGTGCCAGCAGTCTACCTCGACAGGGAAATACAGGAAACACCATATATTTT.

There are many counts of this clonotype. The chain carries TRBV7-3 and TRBJ2-7, with a weak D call TRBD2 (5 bases). The CDR3 runs 12 residues. Between the trimmed V and J ends, which lost 2 bases and 9 bases, there was a span of 11 bases. CDR1 is SGHTA, CDR2 FQGTGA, per germline. The CDR3, as DNA: TGTGCCAGCAGCTTATCCCTTGGGAGGCAGTACTTC. This codes for CASSLSLGRQYF.

The chain joins TRBV6-1 to TRBJ2-3, with D possibly TRBD1 on 6 matching bases. Trimming cost V 11 bases and J 5 bases, with 20 bases left between them. Looked up from germline, CDR1 is MNHNS and CDR2 is SASEGT. The CDR3 loop spans 14 amino acids. CDR3: CAHEGGVGKDTQYF. In DNA form, the CDR3 reads TGTGCCCACGAAGGGGGAGTCGGGAAAGATACGCAGTATTTT.

The chain joins TRBV11-2 to TRBJ2-7; D perhaps matches TRBD2 (5 bases). The germline V and J ends were trimmed by 1 base and 7 bases, with 11 bases remaining between them. The CDR3 loop spans 13 amino acids. Germline lookup yields CDR1 SGHAT and CDR2 FQNNGV. CDR3 bases: TGTGCCAGCAGCTTAGGGACTGTCTGGGAGCAGTACTTC. Protein sequence: CASSLGTVWEQYF.

The V and J genes are TRBV5-1 and TRBJ2-3; D unclear. This CDR3 region has 16 residues. Germline CDR1 is SGHRS and CDR2 is YFSETQ. Deletions cut 4 bases from V and 0 bases from J, with 15 bases between. CDR3 sequence: CASSQERASSTDTQYF. The CDR3 DNA is TGCGCCAGCAGCCAAGAACGAGCCTCTAGCACAGATACGCAGTATTTT. Variable domain in full (rest from reference TRBV5-1 and TRBJ2-3): KAGVTQTPRYLIKTRGQQVTLSCSPISGHRSVSWYQQTPGQGLQFLFEYFSETQRNKGNFPGRFSGRQFSNSRSEMNVSTLELGDSALYLCASSQERASSTDTQYFGPGTRLTVL.

This clonotype was recorded at least ten times. The chain uses TRBV2 and TRBJ2-7, with TRBD2 matching over 13 bases. V dropped 8 bases and J dropped 5; count of bases not matched to a gene: 6. Germline loops: CDR1 SNHLY, CDR2 FYNNEI. This CDR3 region has 14 residues. The CDR3, as DNA: TGTGCCAGCCTAGGGGGACTAGCGGGAAACGAGCAGTACTTC. Translation gives CASLGGLAGNEQYF.

This rearrangement joins TRBV19 to TRBJ2-7; possible D gene TRBD2, 5 bases. Germline V gene sequence: CDR1 LNHDA, CDR2 SQIVND (reference sequence). There are 13 residues in the CDR3. Trimming stripped 3 bases from V and 4 bases from J, with 10 bases between. The CDR3 sequence: CASSMEVSYEQYF. CDR3 DNA: TGTGCCAGTAGTATGGAGGTGTCGTACGAGCAGTACTTC. Combining the CDR3 with reference TRBV19 and TRBJ2-7 gives the whole variable domain DGGITQSPKYLFRKEGQNVTLSCEQNLNHDAMYWYRQDPGQGLRLIYYSQIVNDFQKGDIAEGYSVSREKKESFPLTVTSAQKNPTAFYLCASSMEVSYEQYFGPGTRLTVT.

Many counts were recorded for this clonotype. The chain is built from TRBV11-2 and TRBJ2-3; TRBD2 agrees at 16 bases. V was pared by 3 bases and J by 4 bases, with 10 bases of the junction left unmatched. The V gene's germline CDR1 is SGHAT and CDR2 FQNNGV. The CDR3 has 19 residues. CDR3 amino acids: CASSFPPGTSGRGADTQYF. DNA of the CDR3: TGTGCCAGCAGCTTCCCCCCCGGGACTAGCGGGAGGGGAGCAGATACGCAGTATTTT.

The chain is built from TRBV27 and TRBJ2-7; D remains unclear. Germline CDR1 MNHEY, CDR2 SMNVEV (reference sequence). With 6 bases removed from V and 2 bases from J, the gap between germline ends came to 14 bases. The CDR3 length is 14 residues. Written as DNA, the CDR3 is TGTGCCAGCAGCGCAACCGATCTTACCTACGAGCAGTACTTC. This translates into CASSATDLTYEQYF.

Remarks on this clonotype: Its ends do not fully match the called genes, so a read error is possible. The chain employs TRBV5-1 and TRBJ1-1; no reliable D call. The CDR3 runs 11 residues. Germline V gene data show CDR1 as SGHRS and CDR2 as YFSETQ. The CDR3 reads CASSLNTEALF. CDR3 sequence (DNA): TGCGCCAGCAGCTTGAACACTGAAGCTCTCTTT.

The chain employs TRBV6-2 or TRBV6-3 and TRBJ2-2; no firm D call. CDR3 length equals 13 residues. V lost 2 bases, J lost 6 bases, and 7 bases lay in between. Looked up from germline, CDR1 is MNHEY and CDR2 is SVGEGT. CDR3 loop: CASSYMAAGELFF. In DNA form, the CDR3 reads TGTGCCAGCAGTTACATGGCGGCCGGGGAGCTGTTTTTT.